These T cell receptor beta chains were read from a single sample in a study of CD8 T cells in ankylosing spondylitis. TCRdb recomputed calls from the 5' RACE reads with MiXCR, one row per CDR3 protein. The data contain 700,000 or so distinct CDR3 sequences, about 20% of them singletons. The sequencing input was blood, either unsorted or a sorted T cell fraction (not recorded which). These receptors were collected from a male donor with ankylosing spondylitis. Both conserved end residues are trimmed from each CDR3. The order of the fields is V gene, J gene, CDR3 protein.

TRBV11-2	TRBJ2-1	ASSLGDRKGNEQF
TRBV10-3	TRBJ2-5	AISDPSGTQETQY
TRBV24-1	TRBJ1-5	ATSDLFVWRQGYQPQH
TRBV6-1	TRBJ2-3	ASSDHLDRASTDTQY
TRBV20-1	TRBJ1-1	SAMGGNTEAF
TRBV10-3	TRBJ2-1	AISGLAGDYNEQF
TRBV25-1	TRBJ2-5	ASSKLAQGGAETQY
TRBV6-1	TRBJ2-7	ASNRPDGAEQY
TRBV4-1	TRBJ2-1	ASSSSGGNEQF
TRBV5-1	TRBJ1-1	ASSIRDRGLGTEAF
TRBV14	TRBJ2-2	ASSRLGGTGELF
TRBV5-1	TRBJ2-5	ASSLGPSGGQETQY
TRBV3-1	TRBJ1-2	ASSQDTYNYGYT
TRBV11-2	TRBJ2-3	ASSLTRGATDTQY
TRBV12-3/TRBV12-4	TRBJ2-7	ASSVRQGFHEQY
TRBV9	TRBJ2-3	ASSVGSTDTQY
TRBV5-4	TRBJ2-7	ASSSSGTGAYEQY
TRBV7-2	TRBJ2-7	ASSYDTDYEQY
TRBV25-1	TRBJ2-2	ASSEWTGLGELF
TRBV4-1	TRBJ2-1	ASSQGLQRGINNEQF
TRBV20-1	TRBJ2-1	SAREGREGRHEQF
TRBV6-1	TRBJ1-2	ASSRGQLYGYT
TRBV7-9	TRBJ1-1	ASSLVTNPSNTEAF
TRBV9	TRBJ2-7	ASYPSEGSEQY
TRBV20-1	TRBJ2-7	SATGTGYYEQY
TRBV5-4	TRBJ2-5	ASSPDMQETQY
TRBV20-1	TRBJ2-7	SARDLREGLGYEQY